The next 24 T cell receptor beta chains were all read from a single sample in a study of control samples from healthy donors and cancer patients. Sequenced by immunoSEQ multiplex PCR; TCRdb stores in-frame clones only, minus some. The sample lists 150,000 to 200,000 clones, almost 90% occurring once. Sequenced sample: blood. Every receptor here comes from a woman in her fifties or sixties in good health.

V usage is TRBV25-1 and J usage is TRBJ2-2; TRBD1 might be the D (5 bases). The V gene's germline CDR1 is MGHDK and CDR2 SYGVNS. Trimming shortened V by 7 bases and J by 3 bases, and 15 bases separated the two germline ends. The CDR3 totals 15 residues. Here the CDR3 reads CASTLGALYTGELFF. CDR3 in DNA: TGTGCCAGCACATTAGGGGCCTTATACACCGGGGAGCTGTTTTTT. Combining the CDR3 with reference TRBV25-1 and TRBJ2-2 gives the whole variable domain EADIYQTPRYLVIGTGKKITLECSQTMGHDKMYWYQQDPGMELHLIHYSYGVNSTEKGDLSSESTVSRIRTEHFPLTLESARPSHTSQYLCASTLGALYTGELFFGEGSRLTVL.

This chain connects TRBV9 to TRBJ1-2, with no clear D. The germline CDR1 and CDR2 sequences are SGDLS and YYNGEE. V lost 0 bases to trimming and J lost 2 bases, with 8 bases between them. The CDR3 extends over 14 amino acids. This CDR3 reads CASSVGTLNYGYTF. The CDR3 DNA follows: TGTGCCAGCAGCGTAGGAACCCTAAACTATGGCTACACCTTC.

This rearrangement joins TRBV19 to TRBJ2-2; D not certain. From germline, CDR1 is LNHDA and CDR2 SQIVND (reference sequence). Trimming took 3 bases from V and 5 from J, leaving 10 bases between them. The CDR3 has 14 residues. In nucleotides, the CDR3 is TGTGCCAGTAGTATCTGGGGTAGTACCGGGGAGCTGTTTTTT. This sequence encodes CASSIWGSTGELFF.

The rearrangement links TRBV14 to TRBJ1-4; perhaps TRBD1 as D (5 bases). CDR1 SGHDN and CDR2 FVKESK come from the germline V gene. Trimming stripped 8 bases from V and 1 base from J, with 26 bases between. The CDR3 runs to 19 residues. The CDR3 coding sequence is TGTGCCAGCCCACCCCGGGGCAGGGCCAATCCTCTAACTAATGAAAAACTGTTTTTT. Its translation is CASPPRGRANPLTNEKLFF. The whole variable domain, filled in from reference TRBV14 and TRBJ1-4, reads EAGVTQFPSHSVIEKGQTVTLRCDPISGHDNLYWYRRVMGKEIKFLLHFVKESKQDESGMPNNRFLAERTGGTYSTLKVQPAELEDSGVYFCASPPRGRANPLTNEKLFFGSGTQLSVL.

This clone appeared once. This rearrangement joins TRBV9 to TRBJ2-2, with D possibly matching TRBD1 (5 bases). V gave up 7 bases and J gave up 1 base, with 17 bases separating them. This CDR3 spans 16 amino acids. Germline V CDR1 and CDR2: SGDLS, YYNGEE. CDR3 DNA: TGTGCCAGCGGCAACCCGATTAGGGGGAACACCGGGGAGCTGTTTTTT. Its translation is CASGNPIRGNTGELFF.

V usage is TRBV29-1 and J usage is TRBJ2-2; no definite D call. The CDR3 is 10 residues long. The V gene lost 5 bases and the J gene lost 7 bases, with 5 bases spanning the gap. Per germline, CDR1 SQVTM and CDR2 ANQGSEA. The CDR3 bases are TGCAGCGTTTCGCACGGGGAGCTGTTTTTT. Protein: CSVSHGELFF.

The chain's CDR3 is CASSPVGLLNTEAFF. CDR3 DNA: TGTGCCAGCAGCCCTGTGGGCCTATTGAACACTGAAGCTTTCTTT. The V call is TRBV7-2, the J call TRBJ1-1; no clear D gene. The CDR3 sequence is 15 residues long. Trimming left V 5 bases short and J 0 bases short, with 13 bases between. Germline-derived CDR1 and CDR2 are SGHTA and FQGNSA.

This clone was detected only a few times. The chain links TRBV12-3 or TRBV12-4 to TRBJ2-7; D is undetermined. The CDR3 has 13 residues. V was shortened by 3 bases and J by 2 bases, with 8 bases between the two germline ends. The CDR3 here is CASSFPLAYEQYF. CDR3 sequence (DNA): TGTGCCAGCAGTTTTCCCCTGGCCTACGAGCAGTACTTC.

V usage is TRBV7-9 and J usage is TRBJ2-7; the D gene is possibly TRBD1 (6 bases). Trimming cost V 3 bases and J 3 bases, with 18 bases left between them. The CDR3 has 16 amino acids. Germline V gene lookup returns CDR1 SEHNR and CDR2 FQNEAQ (reference sequence). The CDR3 coding sequence is TGTGCCAGCAGCTTTTCCCCCGGACAGAGAAACTACGAGCAGTACTTC. This gives the protein CASSFSPGQRNYEQYF.

The V gene is TRBV6-1, the J gene TRBJ2-5, with TRBD2 identical over 9 bases. This CDR3 region has 16 residues. J was trimmed by 3 bases and V by 3 bases; bases with no gene match: 8. The germline CDR1 and CDR2 sequences are MNHNS and SASEGT. In DNA, the CDR3 is TGTGCCAGCAGTGAGCTGGGCGGGGGGGCAAAAGAGACCCAGTACTTC. It encodes CASSELGGGAKETQYF.

With respect to this clone: Different DNA sequences within this sample yield the same CDR3. In DNA form, the CDR3 reads TGCAGTGCTAGGGGCGGGAATGAGCAGTTCTTC. This codes for CSARGGNEQFF. This chain connects TRBV20-1 to TRBJ2-1, with D maybe TRBD2 (5 bases). Germline CDR1 is DFQATT and CDR2 is SNEGSKA (reference sequence). The CDR3 runs 11 residues. Trimming shortened V by 3 bases and J by 7 bases, and 7 bases separated the two germline ends.

Points on this clone: Germline is not matched at one junction end, which may reflect a read error. CDR3 in DNA: TGTGCTAGCAGCTTAGCGTATCAGCGGGAATACAATGAGCAGTTCTTC. Its translation is CASSLAYQREYNEQFF. The chain couples TRBV7-7 to TRBJ2-1; the match to TRBD2 covers 7 bases. The CDR3 has 16 amino acids. Germline CDR1 reads SSHAT; CDR2 reads FNYEAQ (reference sequence).

The V call is TRBV5-6, the J call TRBJ2-1; the D call may be TRBD1 or TRBD2 (8 bases each). Per germline, CDR1 SGHDT and CDR2 YYEEEE. Trimming removed 4 bases at V and 10 bases at J, with 33 bases between. The CDR3 has 19 amino acids. CDR3 in amino acids: CASSTRTGFVSGGQGEQFF. DNA for the CDR3: TGTGCCAGCAGCACTCGGACAGGGTTCGTCTCGGGGGGGCAGGGAGAGCAGTTCTTC. The complete variable domain, with remaining parts taken from reference TRBV5-6 and TRBJ2-1, reads DAGVTQSPTHLIKTRGQQVTLRCSPKSGHDTVSWYQQALGQGPQFIFQYYEEEERQRGNFPDRFSGHQFPNYSSELNVNALLLGDSALYLCASSTRTGFVSGGQGEQFFGPGTRLTVL.

The chain links TRBV6-2 or TRBV6-3 to TRBJ2-2; D might be TRBD1 (5 bases). Looked up from germline, CDR1 is MNHEY and CDR2 is SVGEGT. V gave up 6 bases and J gave up 7 bases, with 18 bases separating them. The CDR3 contains 15 residues. In DNA form, the CDR3 reads TGTGCCAGCAGCCCCTCAGGGAACGTGGGCGGGGAGCTGTTTTTT. It is translated as CASSPSGNVGGELFF.

J is TRBJ1-4 and V is TRBV2; a weak D match, TRBD1 (6 bases). Germline values: CDR1 SNHLY, CDR2 FYNNEI. Trimming removed 3 bases from V and 1 base from J, with 12 bases in between. The length of the CDR3 is 16 residues. The CDR3 reads CASSDPRGGTNEKLFF. The CDR3 coding sequence is TGTGCCAGCAGTGACCCCAGGGGAGGAACTAATGAAAAACTGTTTTTT.

This sequence joins TRBV20-1 and TRBJ2-3; D is undetermined. With 3 bases removed from V and 2 bases from J, the gap between germline ends came to 12 bases. This CDR3 spans 14 amino acids. Germline V gene sequence: CDR1 DFQATT, CDR2 SNEGSKA (reference sequence). The DNA of the CDR3 is TGCAGTGCTAGTTCGGCTAGGTTCACAGATACGCAGTATTTT. Translation gives CSASSARFTDTQYF.

The V gene is TRBV28, the J gene TRBJ2-7, with TRBD1 matching 10 bases. V shed 6 bases, J shed 4 bases, and the junction held 9 bases outside the gene matches. Germline assignment: CDR1 MDHEN and CDR2 SYDVKM. This CDR3 is 15 amino acids long. CDR3 protein: CASSSPGDRGYEQYF. DNA for the CDR3: TGTGCCAGCAGCTCCCCCGGGGACAGGGGATACGAGCAGTACTTC.

The V gene is TRBV5-6, the J gene TRBJ2-1; TRBD2 matches at 14 bases. Trimming took 3 bases from V and 4 from J; bases not matched to a gene: 6. CDR1 is SGHDT, CDR2 YYEEEE, per germline. The CDR3 consists of 17 residues. The CDR3 region is CASSWGLAGVSYNEQFF. The DNA for the CDR3 is TGTGCCAGCAGCTGGGGACTAGCGGGAGTCTCGTACAATGAGCAGTTCTTC.

V is TRBV19 and J is TRBJ1-4, with D possibly being TRBD1 (5 bases). Trimming pared 11 bases from V and 2 bases from J, leaving 9 bases between. In germline, CDR1 is LNHDA, CDR2 SQIVND (reference sequence). The CDR3 covers 12 residues. The CDR3 bases are TGTGCCTCCAGGGCCACTAATGAAAAACTGTTTTTT. Residues: CASRATNEKLFF.

The J gene is TRBJ2-1, the V gene TRBV15; D is unclear. Germline CDR1 reads LNHNV; CDR2 reads YYDKDF (reference sequence). This CDR3 region has 16 residues. Trimming removed 2 bases from V and 1 base from J, with 12 bases in between. CDR3 region: CATSRSTSKSYNEQFF. As DNA, the CDR3 is TGTGCCACCAGCAGATCGACTTCCAAGTCCTACAATGAGCAGTTCTTC. The whole variable domain, remainder taken from reference TRBV15 and TRBJ2-1, is DAMVIQNPRYQVTQFGKPVTLSCSQTLNHNVMYWYQQKSSQAPKLLFHYYDKDFNNEADTPDNFQSRRPNTSFCFLDIRSPGLGDTAMYLCATSRSTSKSYNEQFFGPGTRLTVL.

The chain uses TRBV3-1 (or the pseudogene TRBV3-2) and TRBJ1-2; TRBD1 is a possible D gene (5 bases). Per germline, CDR1 LGHDT and CDR2 YNNKEL (reference sequence). This CDR3 is 14 amino acids long. Between the trimmed V and J ends, which lost 0 bases and 8 bases, there was a span of 13 bases. The CDR3: CASSQEGRVGGYTF. The DNA of the CDR3 is TGTGCCAGCAGCCAAGAGGGCAGGGTTGGCGGCTACACCTTC.

This clone has a handful of counts. The chain combines TRBV5-1 with TRBJ2-7; D remains unclear. The CDR3 has 14 amino acids. Deletions cut 0 bases from V and 1 base from J, with 8 bases between. Germline V gene data show CDR1 as SGHRS and CDR2 as YFSETQ. The DNA of the CDR3 is TGCGCCAGCAGCTTGGCGCCGGCGTCCTACGAGCAGTACTTC. It yields the protein CASSLAPASYEQYF.

The chain carries TRBV6-2 or TRBV6-3 and TRBJ1-1; the D is unclear. The germline V gene encodes CDR1 MNHEY and CDR2 SVGEGT. The V end was cut by 0 bases, the J end by 2 bases, with 4 bases between. This CDR3 is 13 amino acids long. In DNA, the CDR3 is TGTGCCAGCAGTTACTCAAAAAACACTGAAGCTTTCTTT. Amino acid sequence: CASSYSKNTEAFF.

This chain connects TRBV6-2 or TRBV6-3 to TRBJ1-2; tentative D call: TRBD1 (6 bases). The CDR3 loop spans 13 amino acids. Germline V gene sequence: CDR1 MNHEY, CDR2 SVGEGT. Trimming pared 6 bases from V and 6 bases from J, leaving 14 bases between. DNA of the CDR3: TGTGCCAGCAGCCCCAGGGGTTTTGATGGCTACACCTTC. This codes for CASSPRGFDGYTF.